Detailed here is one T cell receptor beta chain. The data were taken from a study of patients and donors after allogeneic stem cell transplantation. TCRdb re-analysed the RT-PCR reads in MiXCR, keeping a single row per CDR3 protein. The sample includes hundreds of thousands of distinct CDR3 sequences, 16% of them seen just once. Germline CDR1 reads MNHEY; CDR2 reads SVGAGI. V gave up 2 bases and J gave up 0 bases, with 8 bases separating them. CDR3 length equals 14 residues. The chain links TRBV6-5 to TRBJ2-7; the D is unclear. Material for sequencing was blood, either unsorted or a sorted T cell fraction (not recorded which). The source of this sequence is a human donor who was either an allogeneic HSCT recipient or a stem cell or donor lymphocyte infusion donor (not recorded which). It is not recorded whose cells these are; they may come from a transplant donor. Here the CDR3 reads CASSYAESSYEQYF. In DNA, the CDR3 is TGTGCCAGCAGTTACGCGGAGAGCTCCTACGAGCAGTACTTC.